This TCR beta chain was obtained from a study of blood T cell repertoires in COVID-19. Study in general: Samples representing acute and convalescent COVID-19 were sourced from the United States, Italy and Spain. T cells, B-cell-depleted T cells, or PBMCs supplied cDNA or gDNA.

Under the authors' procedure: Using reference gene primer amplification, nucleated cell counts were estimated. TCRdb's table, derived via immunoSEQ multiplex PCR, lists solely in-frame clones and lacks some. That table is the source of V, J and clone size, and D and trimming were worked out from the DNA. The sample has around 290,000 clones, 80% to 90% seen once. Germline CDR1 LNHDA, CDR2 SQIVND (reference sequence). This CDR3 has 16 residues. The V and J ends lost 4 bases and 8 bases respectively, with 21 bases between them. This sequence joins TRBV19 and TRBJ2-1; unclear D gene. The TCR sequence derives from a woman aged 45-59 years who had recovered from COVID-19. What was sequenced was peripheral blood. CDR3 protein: CASSTWAYPPGDEQFF. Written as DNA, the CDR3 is TGTGCCAGTAGTACCTGGGCCTACCCCCCCGGTGATGAGCAGTTCTTC.